This T cell receptor (beta chain) was obtained from a study of cytomegalovirus exposure and HLA in healthy donors. Germline assignment: CDR1 SGHRS and CDR2 YFSETQ. The CDR3 consists of 14 residues. The germline V and J ends were trimmed by 1 base and 1 base, with 8 bases remaining between them. Measured with immunoSEQ multiplex PCR; TCRdb has only the in-frame clones, and not every one. The sample has about 160,000 clones, 90% to 97% seen once. Sequencing used PBMCs. V gene TRBV5-1 combines with J gene TRBJ1-1; D is unclear. The origin of this receptor is a woman between 18 and 30 years old in good health and CMV-seronegative. CDR3 residues: CASSLRNRNTEAFF. The CDR3 DNA reads TGCGCCAGCAGCTTGAGAAATAGGAACACTGAAGCTTTCTTT.